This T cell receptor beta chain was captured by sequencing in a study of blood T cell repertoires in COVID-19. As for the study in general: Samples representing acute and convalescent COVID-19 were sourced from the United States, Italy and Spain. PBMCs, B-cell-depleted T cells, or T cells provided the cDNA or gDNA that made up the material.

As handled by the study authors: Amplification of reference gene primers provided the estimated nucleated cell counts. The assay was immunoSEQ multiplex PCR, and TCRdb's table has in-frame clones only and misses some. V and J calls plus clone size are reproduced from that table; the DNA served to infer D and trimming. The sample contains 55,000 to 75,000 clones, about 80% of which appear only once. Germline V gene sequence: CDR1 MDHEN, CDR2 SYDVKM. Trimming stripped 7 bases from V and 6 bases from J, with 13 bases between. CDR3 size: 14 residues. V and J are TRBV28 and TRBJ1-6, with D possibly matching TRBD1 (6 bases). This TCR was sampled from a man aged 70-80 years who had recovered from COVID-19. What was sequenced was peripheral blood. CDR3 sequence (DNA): TGTGCCAGCATTCCCGGACAGATTAATTCACCCCTCCACTTT. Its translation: CASIPGQINSPLHF.